This T cell receptor beta chain was sequenced for a study of blood T cell repertoires in COVID-19. About the study: Spain, Italy and the United States supplied samples that represented acute and convalescent COVID-19. T cells, B-cell-depleted T cells, or PBMCs provided the cDNA or gDNA that served as material.

Methods used by the authors: Reference gene primer amplification gave estimated nucleated cell counts. Assay: immunoSEQ multiplex PCR; the TCRdb copy retains only in-frame clones and omits some. V, J and clone size are taken as reported in that table, and D and trimming were inferred from the DNA itself. The sample consists of around 140,000 clones, around 86% of them appearing once. V gave up 2 bases and J gave up 4 bases, with 13 bases separating them. CDR3 size: 14 residues. CDR1 is SGHRS, CDR2 YFSETQ, per germline. The sequencing sample was made of peripheral blood. The sequence came from a human donor in a cohort sampled during active COVID-19. The chain recombines TRBV5-1 with TRBJ2-7; D is undetermined. The CDR3 is CASSFGKIIYEQYF. The DNA for the CDR3 is TGCGCCAGCAGCTTCGGTAAGATTATATACGAGCAGTACTTC.